The rows below give T cell receptor beta chains drawn from one sample of a study of blood T cell repertoires in COVID-19. Generated by immunoSEQ multiplex PCR, the TCRdb table keeps only in-frame clones and is missing some. The data show around 130,000 clones, approximately 85% seen once. The source material was peripheral blood. The origin of the receptors is a man aged 45-65 years with acute or convalescent COVID-19. CDR3s include the opening cysteine and the closing phenylalanine or tryptophan. Each record gives: V gene, J gene, CDR3 protein.

v_gene: TRBV5-4; j_gene: TRBJ1-2; CDR3aa: CASSLTGQGVGGYGYTF
v_gene: TRBV7-2; j_gene: TRBJ1-2; CDR3aa: CASSWIGSYGYTF
v_gene: TRBV18; j_gene: TRBJ1-4; CDR3aa: CASSPRGVQLFF
v_gene: TRBV5-6; j_gene: TRBJ1-2; CDR3aa: CASSSGQPNFNYGYTF
v_gene: TRBV6-1; j_gene: TRBJ2-2; CDR3aa: CASSEGGGAGELFF
v_gene: TRBV18; j_gene: TRBJ2-1; CDR3aa: CASSSIAGGYNEQFF
v_gene: TRBV5-1; j_gene: TRBJ2-7; CDR3aa: CASSRDTNYEQYF
v_gene: TRBV5-1; j_gene: TRBJ2-1; CDR3aa: CASSSDSYNEQFF
v_gene: TRBV10-3; j_gene: TRBJ2-7; CDR3aa: CAISKAPGQGPYEQYF
v_gene: TRBV9; j_gene: TRBJ2-3; CDR3aa: CASTHPRGPALSRDTQYF
v_gene: TRBV11-3; j_gene: TRBJ2-5; CDR3aa: CASSLMGQPQETQYF
v_gene: TRBV28; j_gene: NA; CDR3aa: CASSLWNSGSNEQYF
v_gene: TRBV5-5; j_gene: TRBJ1-5; CDR3aa: CASSLEHINQPQHF
v_gene: TRBV7-6; j_gene: TRBJ2-2; CDR3aa: CASSLGSVNTGELFF
v_gene: TRBV6-5; j_gene: TRBJ1-1; CDR3aa: CASTGERSVNTEAFF
v_gene: TRBV7-3; j_gene: TRBJ1-2; CDR3aa: CASSALDSRGQRGYTF
v_gene: TRBV30; j_gene: TRBJ2-1; CDR3aa: CAWSLPGLSSYNEQFF
v_gene: TRBV27; j_gene: TRBJ1-2; CDR3aa: CASSYRLGGNYGYTF
v_gene: TRBV12-5; j_gene: TRBJ1-4; CDR3aa: CASGSFGLRATNEKLFF
v_gene: TRBV19; j_gene: TRBJ2-3; CDR3aa: CASSIIVSHTDTQYF
v_gene: TRBV5-1; j_gene: TRBJ2-7; CDR3aa: CASSLGLGGYEQYF
v_gene: TRBV18; j_gene: TRBJ1-4; CDR3aa: CASSIFGGYTNEKLFF
v_gene: TRBV6-5; j_gene: TRBJ1-1; CDR3aa: CASRQGTEAFF
v_gene: TRBV9; j_gene: TRBJ2-7; CDR3aa: CASSADSYEQYF
v_gene: TRBV2; j_gene: TRBJ2-3; CDR3aa: CASSTGPRRVTDTQYF
v_gene: TRBV28; j_gene: TRBJ1-1; CDR3aa: CASSSGEKNTEAFF
v_gene: TRBV25-1; j_gene: TRBJ1-1; CDR3aa: CASSDSDGGRGNTEAFF
v_gene: TRBV19; j_gene: TRBJ2-7; CDR3aa: CATTSGVTYEQYF
v_gene: TRBV6-5; j_gene: TRBJ2-1; CDR3aa: CASSRGPPSYNEQFF
v_gene: TRBV3-1/TRBV3-2; j_gene: TRBJ2-7; CDR3aa: CASSQEGGPHRF
v_gene: TRBV2; j_gene: TRBJ2-1; CDR3aa: CASTIAGGSEFF
v_gene: TRBV28; j_gene: TRBJ2-7; CDR3aa: CASSRGASVQYF
v_gene: TRBV9; j_gene: TRBJ2-1; CDR3aa: CASSSGLAITNEQFF
v_gene: TRBV15; j_gene: TRBJ1-2; CDR3aa: CATSRGRQGYGYTF
v_gene: TRBV2; j_gene: TRBJ2-2; CDR3aa: CASRLLAGGGGELFF
v_gene: TRBV3-1/TRBV3-2; j_gene: TRBJ2-7; CDR3aa: CASSQIGGREQYF
v_gene: TRBV6-4; j_gene: TRBJ2-1; CDR3aa: CASSEELAGGPQFF
v_gene: TRBV28; j_gene: TRBJ2-7; CDR3aa: CASSKQGATYEQYF
v_gene: TRBV30; j_gene: TRBJ2-7; CDR3aa: CASEAGHSYEQYF
v_gene: TRBV9; j_gene: TRBJ1-1; CDR3aa: CASSVGQGPNTEAFF
v_gene: TRBV6-5; j_gene: TRBJ2-2; CDR3aa: CASRIAGGGTGELFF
v_gene: TRBV5-4; j_gene: TRBJ1-1; CDR3aa: CASSLGTGAATEAFF
v_gene: TRBV10-3; j_gene: TRBJ2-3; CDR3aa: CATSMGPDTQYF
v_gene: TRBV5-1; j_gene: TRBJ2-7; CDR3aa: CASSGGDRKMIEQYF
v_gene: TRBV6-5; j_gene: TRBJ2-1; CDR3aa: CASSWGPYNEQFF
v_gene: TRBV30; j_gene: TRBJ1-2; CDR3aa: CAWSGQGTYGYTF
v_gene: TRBV28; j_gene: TRBJ1-4; CDR3aa: CASSWTGTNEKLFF
v_gene: TRBV7-2; j_gene: TRBJ2-5; CDR3aa: CASSSRVNYQETQYF
v_gene: TRBV19; j_gene: TRBJ1-6; CDR3aa: CASRWQGNSPLHF
v_gene: TRBV27; j_gene: TRBJ2-1; CDR3aa: CASNPLQGSSYNEQFF
v_gene: TRBV5-4; j_gene: TRBJ2-1; CDR3aa: CASSEPGLASNEQFF
v_gene: TRBV2; j_gene: TRBJ2-5; CDR3aa: CASSAMGGETQYF
v_gene: TRBV10-3; j_gene: TRBJ2-7; CDR3aa: CAIRGTSGSDEQYF
v_gene: TRBV3-1/TRBV3-2; j_gene: TRBJ1-2; CDR3aa: CASPPGWEVKHGYTF
v_gene: TRBV11-2; j_gene: TRBJ1-3; CDR3aa: CASSLGPLDSRPSGNTIYF
v_gene: TRBV19; j_gene: TRBJ2-7; CDR3aa: CASSTPARGPYEQYF